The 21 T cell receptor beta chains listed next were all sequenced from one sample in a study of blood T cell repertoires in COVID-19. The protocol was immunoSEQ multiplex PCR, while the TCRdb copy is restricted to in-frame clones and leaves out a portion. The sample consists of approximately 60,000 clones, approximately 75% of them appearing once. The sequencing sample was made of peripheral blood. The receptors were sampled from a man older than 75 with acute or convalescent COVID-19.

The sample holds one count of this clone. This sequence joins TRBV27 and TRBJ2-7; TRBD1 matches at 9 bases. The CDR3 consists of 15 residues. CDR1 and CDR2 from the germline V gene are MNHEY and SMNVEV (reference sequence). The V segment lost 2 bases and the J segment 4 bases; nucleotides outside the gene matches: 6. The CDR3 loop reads CASSLITGGGYEQYF. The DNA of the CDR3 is TGTGCCAGCAGTTTAATCACAGGGGGCGGTTACGAGCAGTACTTC.

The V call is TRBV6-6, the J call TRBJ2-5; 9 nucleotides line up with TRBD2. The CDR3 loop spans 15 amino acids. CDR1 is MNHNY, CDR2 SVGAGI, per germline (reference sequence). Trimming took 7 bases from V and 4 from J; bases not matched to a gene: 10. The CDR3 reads CASTVGTAGGETQYF. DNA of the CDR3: TGTGCCAGCACGGTAGGGACAGCGGGGGGAGAGACCCAGTACTTC.

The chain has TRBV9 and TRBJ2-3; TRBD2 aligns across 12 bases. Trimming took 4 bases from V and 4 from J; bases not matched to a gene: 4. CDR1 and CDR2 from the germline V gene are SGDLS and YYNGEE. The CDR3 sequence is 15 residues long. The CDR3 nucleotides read TGTGCCAGCAGCCCACTAGCGGGGGGACCAGATACGCAGTATTTT. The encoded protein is CASSPLAGGPDTQYF.

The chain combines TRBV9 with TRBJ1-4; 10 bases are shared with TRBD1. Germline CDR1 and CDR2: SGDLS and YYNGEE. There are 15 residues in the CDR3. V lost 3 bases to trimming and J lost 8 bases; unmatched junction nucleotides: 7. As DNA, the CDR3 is TGTGCCAGCAGCGCAGGACAGGGGGGAAGAGAAAAACTGTTTTTT. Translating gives CASSAGQGGREKLFF.

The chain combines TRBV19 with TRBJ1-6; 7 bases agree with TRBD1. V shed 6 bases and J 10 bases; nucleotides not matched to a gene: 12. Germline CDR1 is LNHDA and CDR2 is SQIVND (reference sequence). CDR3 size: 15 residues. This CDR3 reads CASSPGTDKRSPLHF. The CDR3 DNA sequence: TGTGCCAGTAGCCCCGGGACAGACAAAAGATCACCCCTCCACTTT.

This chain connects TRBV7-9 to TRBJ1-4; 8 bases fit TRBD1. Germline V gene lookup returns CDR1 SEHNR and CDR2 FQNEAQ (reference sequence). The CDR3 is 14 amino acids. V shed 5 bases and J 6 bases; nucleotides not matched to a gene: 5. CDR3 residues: CASSQGQGYEKLFF. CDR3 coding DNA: TGTGCCAGCAGCCAAGGACAGGGCTATGAAAAACTGTTTTTT. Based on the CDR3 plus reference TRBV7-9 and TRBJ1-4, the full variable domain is DTGVSQNPRHKITKRGQNVTFRCDPISEHNRLYWYRQTLGQGPEFLTYFQNEAQLEKSRLLSDRFSAERPKGSFSTLEIQRTEQGDSAMYLCASSQGQGYEKLFFGSGTQLSVL.

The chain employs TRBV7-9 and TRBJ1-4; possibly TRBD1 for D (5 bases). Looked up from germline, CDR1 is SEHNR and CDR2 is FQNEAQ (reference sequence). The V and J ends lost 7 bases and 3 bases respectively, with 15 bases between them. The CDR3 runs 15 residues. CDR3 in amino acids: CASTEYRGANEKLFF. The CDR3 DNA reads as TGTGCCAGCACGGAATATCGGGGGGCTAATGAAAAACTGTTTTTT. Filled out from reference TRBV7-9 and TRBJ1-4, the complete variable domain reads DTGVSQNPRHKITKRGQNVTFRCDPISEHNRLYWYRQTLGQGPEFLTYFQNEAQLEKSRLLSDRFSAERPKGSFSTLEIQRTEQGDSAMYLCASTEYRGANEKLFFGSGTQLSVL.

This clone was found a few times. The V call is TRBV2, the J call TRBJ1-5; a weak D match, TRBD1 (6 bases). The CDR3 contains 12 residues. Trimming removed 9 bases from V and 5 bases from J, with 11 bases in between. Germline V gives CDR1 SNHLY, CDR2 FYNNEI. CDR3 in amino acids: CASGNRDQPQHF. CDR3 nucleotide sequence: TGTGCCAGTGGAAACAGGGATCAGCCCCAGCATTTT.

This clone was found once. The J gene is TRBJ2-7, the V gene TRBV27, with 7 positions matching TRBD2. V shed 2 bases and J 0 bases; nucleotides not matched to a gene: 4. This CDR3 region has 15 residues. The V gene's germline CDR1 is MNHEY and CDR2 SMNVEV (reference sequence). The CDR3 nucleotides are TGTGCCAGCAGTTTAGCGGGGGTGGACTCCTACGAGCAGTACTTC. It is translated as CASSLAGVDSYEQYF.

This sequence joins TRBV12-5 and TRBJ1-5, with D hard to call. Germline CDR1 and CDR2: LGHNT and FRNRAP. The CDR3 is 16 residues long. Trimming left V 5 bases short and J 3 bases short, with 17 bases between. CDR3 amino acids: CASGPPGGVDNQPQHF. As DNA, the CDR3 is TGTGCTAGTGGTCCCCCCGGCGGGGTGGACAATCAGCCCCAGCATTTT.

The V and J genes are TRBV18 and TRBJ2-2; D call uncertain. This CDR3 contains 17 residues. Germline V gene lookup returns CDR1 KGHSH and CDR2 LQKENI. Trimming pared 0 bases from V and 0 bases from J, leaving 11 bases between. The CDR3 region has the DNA TGTGCCAGCTCACCACCTGGCACAGTCGCGAACACCGGGGAGCTGTTTTTT. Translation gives CASSPPGTVANTGELFF.

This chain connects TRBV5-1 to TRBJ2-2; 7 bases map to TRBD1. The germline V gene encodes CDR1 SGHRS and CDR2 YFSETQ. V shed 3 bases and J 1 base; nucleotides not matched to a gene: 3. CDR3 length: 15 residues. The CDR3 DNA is TGCGCCAGCAGCTCTAGGACAGGGAACACCGGGGAGCTGTTTTTT. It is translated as CASSSRTGNTGELFF. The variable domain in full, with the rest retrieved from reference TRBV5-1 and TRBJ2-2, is KAGVTQTPRYLIKTRGQQVTLSCSPISGHRSVSWYQQTPGQGLQFLFEYFSETQRNKGNFPGRFSGRQFSNSRSEMNVSTLELGDSALYLCASSSRTGNTGELFFGEGSRLTVL.

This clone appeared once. The DNA for the CDR3 is TGTGCCAGCAGTAGTACAGGGTCCCAAGAGACCCAGTACTTC. Translation: CASSSTGSQETQYF. The rearrangement uses TRBV6-5 and TRBJ2-5, with D maybe TRBD1 (6 bases). With 5 bases removed from V and 1 base from J, the gap between germline ends came to 11 bases. The CDR3 has 14 residues. Per the germline V gene, CDR1 is MNHEY and CDR2 is SVGAGI.

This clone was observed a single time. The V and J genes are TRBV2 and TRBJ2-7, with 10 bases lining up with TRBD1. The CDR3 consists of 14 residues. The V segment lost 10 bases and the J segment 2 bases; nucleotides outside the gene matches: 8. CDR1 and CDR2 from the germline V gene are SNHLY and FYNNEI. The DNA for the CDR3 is TGTGCCATTAAACGGGACAGGGGTACCTACGAGCAGTACTTC. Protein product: CAIKRDRGTYEQYF.

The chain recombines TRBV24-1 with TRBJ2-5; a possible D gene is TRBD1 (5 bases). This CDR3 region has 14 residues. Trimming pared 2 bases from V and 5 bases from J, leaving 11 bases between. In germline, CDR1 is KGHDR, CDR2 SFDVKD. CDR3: CATSDSTGDETQYF. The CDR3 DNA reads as TGTGCCACCAGTGATTCAACAGGAGACGAGACCCAGTACTTC.

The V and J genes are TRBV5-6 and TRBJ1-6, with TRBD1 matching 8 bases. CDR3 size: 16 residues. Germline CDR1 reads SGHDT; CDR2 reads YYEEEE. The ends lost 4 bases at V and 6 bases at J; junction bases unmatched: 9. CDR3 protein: CASSPGTGSVNSPLHF. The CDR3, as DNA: TGTGCCAGCAGCCCAGGGACAGGAAGTGTTAATTCACCCCTCCACTTT.

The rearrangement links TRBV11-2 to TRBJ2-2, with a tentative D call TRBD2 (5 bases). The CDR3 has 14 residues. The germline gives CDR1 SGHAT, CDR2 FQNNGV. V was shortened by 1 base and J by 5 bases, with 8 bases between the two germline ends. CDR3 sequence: CASSLGGLTGELFF. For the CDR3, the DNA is TGTGCCAGCAGCTTAGGAGGGTTGACCGGGGAGCTGTTTTTT.

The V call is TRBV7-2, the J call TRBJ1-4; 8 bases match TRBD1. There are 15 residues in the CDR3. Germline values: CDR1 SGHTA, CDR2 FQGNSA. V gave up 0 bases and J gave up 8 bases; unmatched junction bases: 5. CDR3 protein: CASSLAGQAEEKLFF. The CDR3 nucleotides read TGTGCCAGCAGCTTAGCGGGACAGGCAGAAGAAAAACTGTTTTTT.

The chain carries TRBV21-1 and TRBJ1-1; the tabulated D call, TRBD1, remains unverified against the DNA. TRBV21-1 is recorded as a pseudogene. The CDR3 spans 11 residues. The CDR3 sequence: CASSKGREAFF. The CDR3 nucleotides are TGTGCCAGCAGCAAAGGCAGAGAAGCTTTCTTT.

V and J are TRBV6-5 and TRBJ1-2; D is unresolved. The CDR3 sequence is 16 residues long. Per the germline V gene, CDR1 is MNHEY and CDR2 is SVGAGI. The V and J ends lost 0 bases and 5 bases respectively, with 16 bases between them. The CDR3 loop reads CASSYSRIEGPYGYTF. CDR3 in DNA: TGTGCCAGCAGTTACTCTCGGATAGAGGGTCCTTATGGCTACACCTTC.

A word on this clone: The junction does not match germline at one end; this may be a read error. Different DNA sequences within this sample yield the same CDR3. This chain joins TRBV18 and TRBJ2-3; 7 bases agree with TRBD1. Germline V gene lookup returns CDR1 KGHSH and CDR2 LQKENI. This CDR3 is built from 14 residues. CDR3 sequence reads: CASSPQGSTDTQYF. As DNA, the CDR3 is TGTGCCAGCTCCCCACAGGGGAGCACAGATACGCAGTATTTT.